This T cell receptor beta chain was identified during a study of blood T cell repertoires in COVID-19. TCRdb's table, derived via immunoSEQ multiplex PCR, lists solely in-frame clones and lacks some. The table records 78,000 or so clones, around 83% of them present only once. The ends were cut back, 5 bases at V and 6 bases at J, with 15 bases in the middle. CDR1 is MNHEY and CDR2 is SVGAGI in the germline V gene. The CDR3 is made up of 14 amino acids. The source is a woman aged 60-75 years with acute or convalescent COVID-19. This chain joins TRBV6-5 and TRBJ2-3; the D gene is possibly TRBD2 (6 bases). The sequencing input was peripheral blood. In nucleotides, the CDR3 is TGTGCCAGCAGTCAAACCGATGGGAGGGATACGCAGTATTTT. Its protein product is CASSQTDGRDTQYF.